This is a list of T cell receptor beta chains from one sample in a study of human versus mouse CDR3 diversity and MHC coevolution. Here immunoSEQ multiplex PCR was the method, and the copy in TCRdb shows in-frame clones only, minus some. The sample shows approximately 81,000 clones, around 93% of them seen only once. Material for sequencing was naive CD4+ T cells from blood. The source is a person aged 30 to 70 in good health. Both conserved end residues are part of each CDR3. A D gene is named only where the DNA matches it firmly. Size values are once, few and many counts, or a class for expanded clones, and some rows have none.

d_call clone_size j_call v_call cdr3_nt cdr3_aa
TRBD2 NA TRBJ2-3 TRBV6-4 TGTGCCAGCAGTAAGCGGGAGGGCACAGATACGCAGTATTTT CASSKREGTDTQYF
TRBD2 NA TRBJ2-7 TRBV28 TGTGCCAGCAGTTTGAGACTAGCGGGAGTTGGCGGCTACGAGCAGTACTTC CASSLRLAGVGGYEQYF
TRBD1 NA TRBJ2-7 TRBV27 TGTGCCAGCAGTTTAAGTCGACAGGGAACCTACGAGCAGTACTTC CASSLSRQGTYEQYF
NA NA TRBJ1-3 TRBV5-1 TGCGCCAGCAGCCTCGCACCGACAGGTGGTGGAAACACCATATATTTT CASSLAPTGGGNTIYF
NA NA TRBJ2-6 TRBV5-4 TGTGCCAGCAGCTTGGAGGGGGTTATTCGCTCTGGGGCCAACGTCCTGACTTTC CASSLEGVIRSGANVLTF
NA once TRBJ2-7 TRBV28 TGTGCCAGCAGTCCCACAGGGATCGAGCAGTACTTC CASSPTGIEQYF
NA NA TRBJ1-6 TRBV6-6 TGTGCCAGCAGTTACGACACAGGGATTGGGTCACCCCTCCACTTT CASSYDTGIGSPLHF
NA NA TRBJ2-1 TRBV7-9 TGTGCCAGCAGCTTAAGAGGGCCCCAGGCTGAGCAGTTCTTC CASSLRGPQAEQFF
TRBD2 NA TRBJ2-7 TRBV18 TGTGCCAGCTCACCGGCTAGGTTAGCGGGGAGCTCCTACGAGCAGTACTTC CASSPARLAGSSYEQYF
NA NA TRBJ1-2 TRBV19 TGTGCCAGTAGTACACCCGGCAGGGGCCAAGGAGGCTACACCTTC CASSTPGRGQGGYTF
NA NA TRBJ2-3 TRBV11-1 TGTGCCAGCAGCTTAGGTGCCAGCGGACCTTGGGGTGCCACGCAGTATTTT CASSLGASGPWGATQYF
TRBD2 NA TRBJ2-4 TRBV7-2 TGTGCCAGCAGCTTATCCACTAGCGGGGGTACCCAGGAGGTTCAGTACTTC CASSLSTSGGTQEVQYF
NA once TRBJ1-2 TRBV5-1 TGCGCCAGCAGCTTGGCAGGGCAGGGTGATGGCTACACCTTC CASSLAGQGDGYTF
TRBD1 NA TRBJ2-5 TRBV18 TGTGCCAGCTCCGGCGGACAGGGCTCTGTTGAGCAGTACTTC CASSGGQGSVEQYF
NA NA TRBJ2-1 TRBV18 TGTGCCAGCTCACCGACAAGTATGAATGAGCAGTTCTTC CASSPTSMNEQFF
TRBD2 NA TRBJ2-3 TRBV5-1 TGCGCCAGCAGCTCCGGGACTAGCGGGGGGGCAGATACGCAGTATTTT CASSSGTSGGADTQYF
NA NA TRBJ1-4 TRBV4-2 TGTGCCAGCAGCCAAGCCGGCAATACCGGGGAAAAACTGTTTTTT CASSQAGNTGEKLFF
NA once TRBJ1-1 TRBV6-5 TGTGCCAGCACCCGCTTGGGGGGAACGAACACTGAAGCTTTCTTT CASTRLGGTNTEAFF
NA NA TRBJ2-7 TRBV5-1 TGCGCCAGCAGCGTCCAGGACAGCAGCTCCTACGAGCAGTACTTC CASSVQDSSSYEQYF
TRBD1 NA TRBJ1-1 TRBV19 TGTGCCAGTAGTGCTCCGGGGACAGGGAGGACTGAAGCTTTCTTT CASSAPGTGRTEAFF
NA NA TRBJ1-2 TRBV7-9 TGTGCCAGCAGCTTGAGGCAGGGCTACACCTTC CASSLRQGYTF
TRBD2 once TRBJ2-7 TRBV30 TGTGCCTGGAGTCCCGGACTAGCGGGAGGGGTTGTCTTC CAWSPGLAGGVVF
TRBD1 NA TRBJ1-2 TRBV7-2 TGTGCCAGCAGGGGACAGGGCGCCTATGGCTACACCTTC CASRGQGAYGYTF
NA NA TRBJ2-2 TRBV28 TGTGCCAGCTCGCAGGGCGGACGGTCCGGGGAGCTGTTTTTT CASSQGGRSGELFF
NA NA TRBJ2-5 TRBV9 TGTGCCAGCAGCGTAGCTGACAGATCGGGGACCCAGTACTTC CASSVADRSGTQYF
NA NA TRBJ2-3 TRBV7-2 TGTGCCAGCAGCTTATCGACAGGATCTGATACGCAGTATTTT CASSLSTGSDTQYF
TRBD1 NA TRBJ2-3 TRBV5-4 TGTGCCAGCAGCTCCGGGACAGCCCAAGATACGCAGTATTTT CASSSGTAQDTQYF
TRBD1 NA TRBJ1-3 TRBV9 TGTGCCAGCAGCGTAGCTACAGGGGAGTCTGGAAACACCATATATTTT CASSVATGESGNTIYF
NA NA TRBJ1-1 TRBV14 TGTGCCAGCAGCCAACACGATGGAGGGAGGGCTGAAGCTTTCTTT CASSQHDGGRAEAFF
NA NA TRBJ2-2 TRBV4-3 TGCGCCAGCAGCCCCCCTGGGCCCGGGGAGCTGTTTTTT CASSPPGPGELFF
TRBD1 NA TRBJ1-1 TRBV29-1 TGCAGCGTTGATCGTGGGACAGTCACTGAAGCTTTCTTT CSVDRGTVTEAFF
NA NA TRBJ2-7 TRBV6-5 TGTGCCAGCAGTCGATTTCCGACAGCCTACGAGCAGTACTTC CASSRFPTAYEQYF
NA NA TRBJ1-2 TRBV5-4 TGTGCCAGCAGCTCCGGGCCAGGGAACTATGGCTACACCTTC CASSSGPGNYGYTF
TRBD2 NA TRBJ2-1 TRBV25-1 TGTGCCAGCAGTGAATCCCCAAGCGGGGGGTACAATGAGCAGTTCTTC CASSESPSGGYNEQFF
NA NA TRBJ1-1 TRBV7-2 TGTGCCAGCAGCTTAGCCTCACTAGGGAACACTGAAGCTTTCTTT CASSLASLGNTEAFF
TRBD1 once TRBJ1-5 TRBV7-2 TGTGCCAGCAGCTCCTCGACAGGGATCCAGCCCCAGCATTTT CASSSSTGIQPQHF
TRBD2 NA TRBJ2-2 TRBV30 TGTGCCTGCCCCCGCGCGGGTAGCGGGAGTGTCACCGGGGAGCTGTTTTTT CACPRAGSGSVTGELFF
TRBD1 NA TRBJ1-2 TRBV7-2 TGTGCCAGCAGCTTAGATAGACAGGGTGGCTACACCTTC CASSLDRQGGYTF
NA NA TRBJ2-3 TRBV7-9 TGTGCCAGCAGCTTCGACTCTCAGGGAGATACGCAGTATTTT CASSFDSQGDTQYF
TRBD1 NA TRBJ1-1 TRBV7-9 TGTGCCAGCAGCCTACAGGGGCCCGACACTGAAGCTTTCTTT CASSLQGPDTEAFF
NA once TRBJ1-1 TRBV19 TGTGCCAGTAGTATAGGCGGGGGAACCACTGAAGCTTTCTTT CASSIGGGTTEAFF
NA NA TRBJ2-7 TRBV18 TGTGCCAGCTCACCAGCGGCCCCTTCAAGGATAGCCTACGAGCAGTACTTC CASSPAAPSRIAYEQYF
NA NA TRBJ1-3 TRBV15 TGTGCCACCAAAATTAGCTCTGGAAACACCATATATTTT CATKISSGNTIYF
TRBD2 NA TRBJ2-1 TRBV27 TGTGCCAGCAGTTTATTAGCGGGGAGAACCTACAATGAGCAGTTCTTC CASSLLAGRTYNEQFF
NA NA TRBJ2-3 TRBV19 TGTGCCAGTAGTATACAGGGCGCGTTTGATACGCAGTATTTT CASSIQGAFDTQYF